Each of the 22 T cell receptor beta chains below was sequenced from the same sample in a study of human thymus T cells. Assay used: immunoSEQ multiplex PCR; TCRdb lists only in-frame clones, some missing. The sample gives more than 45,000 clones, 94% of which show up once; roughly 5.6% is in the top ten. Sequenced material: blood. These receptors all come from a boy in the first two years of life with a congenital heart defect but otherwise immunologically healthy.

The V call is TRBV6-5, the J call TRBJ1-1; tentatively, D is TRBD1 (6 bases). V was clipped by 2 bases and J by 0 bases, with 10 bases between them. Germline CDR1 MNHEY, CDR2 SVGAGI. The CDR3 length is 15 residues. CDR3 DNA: TGTGCCAGCAGTTACCAGACAGGCATGAACACTGAAGCTTTCTTT. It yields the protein CASSYQTGMNTEAFF.

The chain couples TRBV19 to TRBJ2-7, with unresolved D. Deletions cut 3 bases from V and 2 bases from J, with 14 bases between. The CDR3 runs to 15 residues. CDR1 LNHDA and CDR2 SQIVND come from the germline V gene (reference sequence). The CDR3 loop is CASSIRHSIPYEQYF. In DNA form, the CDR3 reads TGTGCCAGTAGTATTCGCCACAGCATCCCCTACGAGCAGTACTTC.

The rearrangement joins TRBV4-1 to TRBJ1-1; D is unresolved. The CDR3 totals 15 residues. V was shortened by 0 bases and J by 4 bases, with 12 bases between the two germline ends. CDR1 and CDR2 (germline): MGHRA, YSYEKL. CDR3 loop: CASSQDEWEGTEAFF. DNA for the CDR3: TGCGCCAGCAGCCAAGATGAATGGGAAGGCACTGAAGCTTTCTTT.

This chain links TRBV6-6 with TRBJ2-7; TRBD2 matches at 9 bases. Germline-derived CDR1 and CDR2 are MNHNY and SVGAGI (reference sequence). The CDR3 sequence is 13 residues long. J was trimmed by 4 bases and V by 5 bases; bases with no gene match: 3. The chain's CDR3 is CASSIAGVYEQYF. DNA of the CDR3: TGTGCCAGCAGTATAGCGGGAGTTTACGAGCAGTACTTC.

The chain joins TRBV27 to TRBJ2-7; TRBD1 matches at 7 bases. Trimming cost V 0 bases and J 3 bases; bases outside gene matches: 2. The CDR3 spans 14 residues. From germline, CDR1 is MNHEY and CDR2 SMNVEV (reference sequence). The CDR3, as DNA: TGTGCCAGCAGTTTATCCCCAGGGGGCTACGAGCAGTACTTC. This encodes CASSLSPGGYEQYF.

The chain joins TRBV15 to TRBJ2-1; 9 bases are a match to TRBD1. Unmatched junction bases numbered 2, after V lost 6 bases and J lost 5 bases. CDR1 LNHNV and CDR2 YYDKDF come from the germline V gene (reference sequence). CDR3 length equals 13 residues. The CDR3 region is CATSRTGDNEQFF. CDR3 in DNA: TGTGCCACCAGTCGGACAGGGGACAATGAGCAGTTCTTC.

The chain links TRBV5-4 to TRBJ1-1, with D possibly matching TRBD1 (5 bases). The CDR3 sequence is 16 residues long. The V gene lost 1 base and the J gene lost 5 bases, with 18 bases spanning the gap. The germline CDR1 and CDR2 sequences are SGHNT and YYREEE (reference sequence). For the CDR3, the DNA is TGTGCCAGCAGCTTGCGGGGGGTTAATTTACGGACTGAAGCTTTCTTT. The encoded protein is CASSLRGVNLRTEAFF.

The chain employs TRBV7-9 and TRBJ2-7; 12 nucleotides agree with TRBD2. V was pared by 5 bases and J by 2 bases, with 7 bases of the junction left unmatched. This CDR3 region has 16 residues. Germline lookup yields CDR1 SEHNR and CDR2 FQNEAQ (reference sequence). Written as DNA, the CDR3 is TGTGCCAGCAGCACCGGGACTAGCGGGCGCACCTACGAGCAGTACTTC. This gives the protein CASSTGTSGRTYEQYF. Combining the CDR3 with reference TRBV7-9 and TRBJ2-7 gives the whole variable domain DTGVSQNPRHKITKRGQNVTFRCDPISEHNRLYWYRQTLGQGPEFLTYFQNEAQLEKSRLLSDRFSAERPKGSFSTLEIQRTEQGDSAMYLCASSTGTSGRTYEQYFGPGTRLTVT.

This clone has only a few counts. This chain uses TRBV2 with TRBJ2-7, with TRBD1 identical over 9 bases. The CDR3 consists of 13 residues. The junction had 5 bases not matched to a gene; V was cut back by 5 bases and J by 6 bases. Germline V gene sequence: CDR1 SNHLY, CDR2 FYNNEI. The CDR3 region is CASSRTGAGEQYF. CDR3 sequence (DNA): TGTGCCAGCAGTCGGACAGGGGCGGGCGAGCAGTACTTC. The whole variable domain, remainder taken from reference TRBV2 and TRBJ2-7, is EPEVTQTPSHQVTQMGQEVILRCVPISNHLYFYWYRQILGQKVEFLVSFYNNEISEKSEIFDDQFSVERPDGSNFTLKIRSTKLEDSAMYFCASSRTGAGEQYFGPGTRLTVT.

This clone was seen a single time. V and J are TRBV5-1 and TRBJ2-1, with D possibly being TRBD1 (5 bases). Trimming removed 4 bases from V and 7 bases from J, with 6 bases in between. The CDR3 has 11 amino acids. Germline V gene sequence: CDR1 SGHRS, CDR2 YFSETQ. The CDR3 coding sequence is TGCGCCAGCAGCAGGGGTAATGAGCAGTTCTTC. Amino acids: CASSRGNEQFF.

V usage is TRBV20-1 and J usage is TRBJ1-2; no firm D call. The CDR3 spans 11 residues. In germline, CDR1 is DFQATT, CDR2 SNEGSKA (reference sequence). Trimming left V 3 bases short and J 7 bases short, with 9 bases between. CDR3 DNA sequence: TGCAGTGCTAGGAGGGCGGGTGGCTACACCTTC. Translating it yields CSARRAGGYTF.

This CDR3 is CASSLASLTNTEAFF. CDR3 coding DNA: TGTGCCAGCAGCTTAGCTTCCCTTACGAACACTGAAGCTTTCTTT. The rearrangement uses TRBV7-9 and TRBJ1-1, with no clear D. CDR3 length: 15 residues. Germline V gives CDR1 SEHNR, CDR2 FQNEAQ (reference sequence). V was trimmed by 0 bases and J by 1 base, leaving 9 bases between them.

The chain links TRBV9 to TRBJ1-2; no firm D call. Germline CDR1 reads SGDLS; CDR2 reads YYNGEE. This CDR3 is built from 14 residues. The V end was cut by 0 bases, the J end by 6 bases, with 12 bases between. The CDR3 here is CASSVEWAGNGYTF. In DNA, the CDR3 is TGTGCCAGCAGCGTAGAGTGGGCAGGAAATGGCTACACCTTC.

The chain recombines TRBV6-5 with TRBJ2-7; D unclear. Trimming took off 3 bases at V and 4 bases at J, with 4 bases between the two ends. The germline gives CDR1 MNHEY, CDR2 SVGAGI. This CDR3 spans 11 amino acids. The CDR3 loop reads CASSYAYEQYF. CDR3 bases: TGTGCCAGCAGTTATGCGTACGAGCAGTACTTC.

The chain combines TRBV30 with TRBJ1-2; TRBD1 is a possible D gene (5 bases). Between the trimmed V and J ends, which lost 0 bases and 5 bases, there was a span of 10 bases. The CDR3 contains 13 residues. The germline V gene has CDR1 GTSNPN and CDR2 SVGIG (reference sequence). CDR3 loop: CAWSVGARYGYTF. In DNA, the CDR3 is TGTGCCTGGAGTGTAGGGGCACGTTATGGCTACACCTTC.

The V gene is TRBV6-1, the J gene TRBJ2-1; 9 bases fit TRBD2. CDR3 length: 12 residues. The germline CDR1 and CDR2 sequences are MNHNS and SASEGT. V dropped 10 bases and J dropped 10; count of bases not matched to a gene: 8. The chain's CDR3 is CATNGLASEQFF. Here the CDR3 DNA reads TGTGCCACCAACGGACTAGCGTCAGAGCAGTTCTTC.

As DNA, the CDR3 is TGTGCCAGCAGTCCGGACAGGCAGGCTTATGGCTACACCTTC. The encoded protein is CASSPDRQAYGYTF. The chain links TRBV5-6 to TRBJ1-2; 7 bases match TRBD1. Germline V gene lookup returns CDR1 SGHDT and CDR2 YYEEEE. V shed 5 bases, J shed 5 bases, and the junction held 9 bases outside the gene matches. The CDR3 contains 14 residues.

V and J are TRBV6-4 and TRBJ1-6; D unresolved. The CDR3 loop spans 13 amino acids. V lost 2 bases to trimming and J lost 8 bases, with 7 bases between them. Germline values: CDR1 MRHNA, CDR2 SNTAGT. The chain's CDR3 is CASSDRPDSPLHF. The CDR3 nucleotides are TGTGCCAGCAGTGACCGCCCGGATTCACCCCTCCACTTT.

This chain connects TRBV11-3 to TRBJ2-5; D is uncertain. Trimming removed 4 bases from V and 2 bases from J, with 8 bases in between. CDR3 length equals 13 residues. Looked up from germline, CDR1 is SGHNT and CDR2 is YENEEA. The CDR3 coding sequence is TGTGCCAGCAGCTCGGTCCTACAAGAGACCCAGTACTTC. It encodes CASSSVLQETQYF.

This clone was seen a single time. CDR3 nucleotide sequence: TGTGCCAGCAGTGAAGCCGGGACAGACAATCAGCCCCAGCATTTT. Amino acids: CASSEAGTDNQPQHF. This rearrangement joins TRBV6-1 to TRBJ1-5; 7 bases align to TRBD1. Germline CDR1 reads MNHNS; CDR2 reads SASEGT. V gave up 0 bases and J gave up 3 bases; unmatched junction bases: 2. This CDR3 spans 15 amino acids.

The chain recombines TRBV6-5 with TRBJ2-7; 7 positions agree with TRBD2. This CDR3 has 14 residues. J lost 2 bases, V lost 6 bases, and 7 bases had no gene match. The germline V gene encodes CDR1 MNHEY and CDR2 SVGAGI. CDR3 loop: CASRLAALAYEQYF. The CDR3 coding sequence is TGTGCCAGCAGGCTAGCGGCCCTCGCCTACGAGCAGTACTTC.

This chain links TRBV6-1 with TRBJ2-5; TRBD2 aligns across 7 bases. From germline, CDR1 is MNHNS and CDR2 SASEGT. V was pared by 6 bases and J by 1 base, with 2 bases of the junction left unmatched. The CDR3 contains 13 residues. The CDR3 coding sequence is TGTGCCAGCAGGACTAGCTTCCAAGAGACCCAGTACTTC. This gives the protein CASRTSFQETQYF.